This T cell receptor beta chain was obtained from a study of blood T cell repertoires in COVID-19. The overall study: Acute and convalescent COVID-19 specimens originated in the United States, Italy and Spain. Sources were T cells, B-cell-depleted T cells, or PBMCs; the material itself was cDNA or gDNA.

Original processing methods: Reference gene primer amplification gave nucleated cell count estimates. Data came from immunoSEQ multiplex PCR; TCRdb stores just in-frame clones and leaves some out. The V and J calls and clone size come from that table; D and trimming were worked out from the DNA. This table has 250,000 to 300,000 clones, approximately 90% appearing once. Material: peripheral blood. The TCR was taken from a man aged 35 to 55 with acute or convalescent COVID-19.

The CDR3: CASSLEGLEASTEAFF. DNA of the CDR3: TGCGCCAGCAGCTTGGAAGGTTTGGAAGCGAGCACTGAAGCTTTCTTT. This chain joins TRBV5-1 and TRBJ1-1; D gene unclear. Trimming pared 0 bases from V and 4 bases from J, leaving 16 bases between. The germline gives CDR1 SGHRS, CDR2 YFSETQ. This CDR3 spans 16 amino acids.